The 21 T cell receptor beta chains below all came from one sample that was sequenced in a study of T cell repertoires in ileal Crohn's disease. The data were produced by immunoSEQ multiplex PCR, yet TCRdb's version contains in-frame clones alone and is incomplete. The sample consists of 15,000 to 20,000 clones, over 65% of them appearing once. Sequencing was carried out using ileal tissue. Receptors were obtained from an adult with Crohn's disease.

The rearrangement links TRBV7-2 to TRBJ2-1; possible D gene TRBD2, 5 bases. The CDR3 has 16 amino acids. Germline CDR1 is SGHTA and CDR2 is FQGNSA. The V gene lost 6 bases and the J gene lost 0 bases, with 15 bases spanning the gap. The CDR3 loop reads CASRSGRLSSYNEQFF. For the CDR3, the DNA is TGTGCCAGCAGGTCGGGTAGACTAAGCTCCTACAATGAGCAGTTCTTC.

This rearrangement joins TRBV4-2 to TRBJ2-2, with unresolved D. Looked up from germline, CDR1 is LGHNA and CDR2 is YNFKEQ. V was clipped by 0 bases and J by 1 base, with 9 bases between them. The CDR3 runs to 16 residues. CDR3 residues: CASSQEYAGNTGELFF. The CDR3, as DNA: TGTGCCAGCAGCCAAGAATATGCAGGGAACACCGGGGAGCTGTTTTTT.

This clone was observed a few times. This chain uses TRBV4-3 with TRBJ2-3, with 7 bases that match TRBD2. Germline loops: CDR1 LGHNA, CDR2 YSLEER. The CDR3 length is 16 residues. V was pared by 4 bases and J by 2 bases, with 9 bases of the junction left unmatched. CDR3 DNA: TGCGCCAGCAGCCCCCACCGGGGGGTTGCCACAGATACGCAGTATTTT. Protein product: CASSPHRGVATDTQYF.

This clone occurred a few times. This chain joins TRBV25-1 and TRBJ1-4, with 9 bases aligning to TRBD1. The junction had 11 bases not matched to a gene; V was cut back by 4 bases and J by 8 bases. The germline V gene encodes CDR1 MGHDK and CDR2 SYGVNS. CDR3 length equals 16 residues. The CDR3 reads CASSAYPGTGNEKLFF. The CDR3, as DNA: TGTGCCAGCAGTGCATACCCCGGGACAGGGAACGAAAAACTGTTTTTT.

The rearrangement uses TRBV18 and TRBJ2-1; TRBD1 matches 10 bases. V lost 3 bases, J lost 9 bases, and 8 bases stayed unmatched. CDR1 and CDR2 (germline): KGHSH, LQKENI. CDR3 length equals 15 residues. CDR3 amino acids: CASSPGTGDWGEQFF. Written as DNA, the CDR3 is TGTGCCAGCTCACCCGGGACAGGGGATTGGGGTGAGCAGTTCTTC.

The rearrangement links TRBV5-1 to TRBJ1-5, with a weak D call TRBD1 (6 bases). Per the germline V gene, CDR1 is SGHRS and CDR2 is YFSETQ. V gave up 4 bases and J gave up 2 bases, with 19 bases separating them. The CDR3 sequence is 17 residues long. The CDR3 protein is CASSPNPVRTGNQPQHF. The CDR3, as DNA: TGCGCCAGCAGCCCCAACCCTGTCCGGACAGGCAATCAGCCCCAGCATTTT.

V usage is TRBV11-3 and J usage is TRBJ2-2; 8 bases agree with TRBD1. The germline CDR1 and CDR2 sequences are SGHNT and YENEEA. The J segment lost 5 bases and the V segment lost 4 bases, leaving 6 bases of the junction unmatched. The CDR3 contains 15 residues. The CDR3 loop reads CASSSQDRETGELFF. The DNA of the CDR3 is TGTGCCAGCAGCTCCCAGGACAGGGAGACCGGGGAGCTGTTTTTT.

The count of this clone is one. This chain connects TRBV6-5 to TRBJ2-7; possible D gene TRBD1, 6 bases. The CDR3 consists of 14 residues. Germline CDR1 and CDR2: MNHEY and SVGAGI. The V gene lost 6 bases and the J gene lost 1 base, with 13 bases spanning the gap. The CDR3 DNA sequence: TGTGCCAGCAGCAACAGGGTCGGGTCCTACGAGCAGTACTTC. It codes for CASSNRVGSYEQYF.

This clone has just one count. The CDR3 spells CINGTDYTGELFF. The CDR3 nucleotides read TGTATAAACGGGACAGACTACACCGGGGAGCTGTTTTTT. V usage is TRBV27 and J usage is TRBJ2-2; 7 nucleotides line up with TRBD1. Germline V gene sequence: CDR1 MNHEY, CDR2 SMNVEV (reference sequence). The CDR3 totals 13 residues.

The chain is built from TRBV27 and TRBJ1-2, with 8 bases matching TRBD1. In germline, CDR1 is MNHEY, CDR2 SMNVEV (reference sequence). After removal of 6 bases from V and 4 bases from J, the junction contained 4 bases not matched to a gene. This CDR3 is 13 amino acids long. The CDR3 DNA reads TGTGCCAGCAGCGCAGGGGGCCCCTATGGCTACACCTTC. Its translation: CASSAGGPYGYTF.

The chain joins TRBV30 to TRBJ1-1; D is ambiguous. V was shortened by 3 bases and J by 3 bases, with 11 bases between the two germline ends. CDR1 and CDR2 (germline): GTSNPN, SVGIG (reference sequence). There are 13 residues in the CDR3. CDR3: CAWRPKRDTEAFF. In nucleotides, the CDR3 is TGTGCCTGGAGGCCAAAGCGGGACACTGAAGCTTTCTTT. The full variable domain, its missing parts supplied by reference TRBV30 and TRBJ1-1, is SQTIHQWPATLVQPVGSPLSLECTVEGTSNPNLYWYRQAAGRGLQLLFYSVGIGQISSEVPQNLSASRPQDRQFILSSKKLLLSDSGFYLCAWRPKRDTEAFFGQGTRLTVV.

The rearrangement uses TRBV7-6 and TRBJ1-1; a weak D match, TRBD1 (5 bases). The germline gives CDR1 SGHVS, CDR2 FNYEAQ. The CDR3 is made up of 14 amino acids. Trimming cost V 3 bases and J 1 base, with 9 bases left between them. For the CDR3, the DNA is TGTGCCAGCAGCTTCGGGGGGAGGAACACTGAAGCTTTCTTT. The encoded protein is CASSFGGRNTEAFF. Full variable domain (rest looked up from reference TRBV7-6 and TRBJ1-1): GAGVSQSPRYKVTKRGQDVALRCDPISGHVSLYWYRQALGQGPEFLTYFNYEAQQDKSGLPNDRFSAERPEGSISTLTIQRTEQRDSAMYRCASSFGGRNTEAFFGQGTRLTVV.

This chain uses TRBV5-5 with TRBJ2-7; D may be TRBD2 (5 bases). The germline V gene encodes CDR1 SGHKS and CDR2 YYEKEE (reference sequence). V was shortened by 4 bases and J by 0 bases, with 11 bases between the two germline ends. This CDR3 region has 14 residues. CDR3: CASSPMGSSYEQYF. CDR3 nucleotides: TGTGCCAGCAGCCCAATGGGGAGCTCCTACGAGCAGTACTTC.

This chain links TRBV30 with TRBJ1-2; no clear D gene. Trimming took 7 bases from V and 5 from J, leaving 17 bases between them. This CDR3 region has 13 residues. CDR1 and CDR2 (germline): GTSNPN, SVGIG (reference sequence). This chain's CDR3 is CASTREGPYGYTF. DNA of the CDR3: TGTGCCTCGACGAGGGAGGGCCCTTATGGCTACACCTTC.

The CDR3 protein is CASRRPGQGSSYEQYF. CDR3 coding DNA: TGTGCCAGCCGCCGTCCGGGACAGGGGAGCTCCTACGAGCAGTACTTC. This rearrangement joins TRBV6-6 to TRBJ2-7; 10 nucleotides line up with TRBD1. The CDR3 length is 16 residues. Germline CDR1 reads MNHNY; CDR2 reads SVGAGI (reference sequence). Trimming at V came to 8 bases and at J to 0 bases, leaving 10 bases not matched to a gene.

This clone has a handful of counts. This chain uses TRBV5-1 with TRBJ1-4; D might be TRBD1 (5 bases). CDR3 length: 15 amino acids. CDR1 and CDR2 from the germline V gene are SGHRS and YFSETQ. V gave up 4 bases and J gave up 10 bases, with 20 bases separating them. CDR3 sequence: CASSPEGGVGRKLFF. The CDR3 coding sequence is TGCGCCAGCAGCCCCGAAGGAGGGGTGGGAAGAAAACTGTTTTTT.

This CDR3 is CASSSEAYASYEQYF. Written as DNA, the CDR3 is TGTGCCAGCAGCTCTGAGGCCTACGCCTCTTACGAGCAGTACTTC. The rearrangement uses TRBV7-2 and TRBJ2-7; D not certain. CDR1 is SGHTA, CDR2 FQGNSA, per germline. The CDR3 is 15 amino acids. The V end lost 4 bases, the J end lost 4 bases, and 17 bases lay between the germline ends.

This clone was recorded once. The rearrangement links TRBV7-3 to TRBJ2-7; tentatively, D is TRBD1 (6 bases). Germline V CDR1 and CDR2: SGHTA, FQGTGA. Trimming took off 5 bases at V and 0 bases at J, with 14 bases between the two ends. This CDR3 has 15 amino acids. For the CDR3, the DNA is TGTGCCAGCAGCCCAGGGGCGGCGAGCTCCTACGAGCAGTACTTC. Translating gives CASSPGAASSYEQYF.

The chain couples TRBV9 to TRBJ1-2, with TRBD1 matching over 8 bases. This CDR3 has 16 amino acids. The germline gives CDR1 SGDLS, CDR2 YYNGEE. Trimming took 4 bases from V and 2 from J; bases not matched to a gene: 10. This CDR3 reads CASSPRLRQGNYGYTF. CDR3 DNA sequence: TGTGCCAGCAGCCCCCGCTTGCGACAGGGGAACTATGGCTACACCTTC.

CDR3 DNA sequence: TGTGCCAGCAGCCCACAGGGGGGGCTGGGGACTGAAGCTTTCTTT. It encodes CASSPQGGLGTEAFF. This rearrangement joins TRBV7-3 to TRBJ1-1, with TRBD1 matching 8 bases. Germline trimming cut 5 bases from V and 5 bases from J; bases unmatched to any gene: 10. Germline V gene data show CDR1 as SGHTA and CDR2 as FQGTGA. The CDR3 is 15 residues long.

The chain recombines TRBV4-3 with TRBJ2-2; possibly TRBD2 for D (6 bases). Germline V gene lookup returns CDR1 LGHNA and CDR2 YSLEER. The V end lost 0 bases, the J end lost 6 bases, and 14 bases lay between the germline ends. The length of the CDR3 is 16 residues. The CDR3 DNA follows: TGCGCCAGCAGCCAAGAGCATGTGGGGAGGTCCGGGGAGCTGTTTTTT. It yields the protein CASSQEHVGRSGELFF.